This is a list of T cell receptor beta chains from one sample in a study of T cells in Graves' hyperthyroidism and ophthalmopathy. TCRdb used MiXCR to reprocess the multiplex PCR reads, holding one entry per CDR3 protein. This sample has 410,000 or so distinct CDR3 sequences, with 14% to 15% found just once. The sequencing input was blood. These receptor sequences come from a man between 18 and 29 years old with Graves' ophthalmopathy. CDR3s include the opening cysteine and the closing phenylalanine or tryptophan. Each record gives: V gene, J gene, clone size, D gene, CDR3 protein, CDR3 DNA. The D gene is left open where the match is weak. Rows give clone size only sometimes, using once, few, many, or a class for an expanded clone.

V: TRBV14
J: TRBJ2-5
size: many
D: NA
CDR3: CASSPRTGPPKETQYF
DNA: TGTGCCAGCAGCCCGCGCACAGGCCCTCCGAAAGAGACCCAGTACTTC

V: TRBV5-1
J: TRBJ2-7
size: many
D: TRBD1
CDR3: CASSLPGQGYEQYF
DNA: TGCGCCAGCAGCTTACCGGGACAGGGCTACGAGCAGTACTTC

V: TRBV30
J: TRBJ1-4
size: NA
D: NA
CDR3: CAWSVTTTNEKLFF
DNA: TGTGCCTGGAGTGTAACAACAACTAATGAAAAACTGTTTTTT

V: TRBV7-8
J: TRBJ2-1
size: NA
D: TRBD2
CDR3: CASRLTGLADNEQFF
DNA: TGTGCCAGCAGGCTAACAGGACTAGCGGACAATGAGCAGTTCTTC

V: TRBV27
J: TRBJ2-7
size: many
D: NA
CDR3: CASSLSNGFSYEQYF
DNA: TGTGCCAGCAGTTTATCGAATGGGTTCTCCTACGAGCAGTACTTC

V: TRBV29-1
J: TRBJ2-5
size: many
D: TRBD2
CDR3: CSVEERGGFETQYF
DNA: TGCAGCGTTGAAGAGCGGGGGGGGTTCGAGACCCAGTACTTC

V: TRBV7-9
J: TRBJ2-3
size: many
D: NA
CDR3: CASSMGTGSDTQYF
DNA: TGTGCCAGCAGCATGGGAACAGGGTCAGATACGCAGTATTTT

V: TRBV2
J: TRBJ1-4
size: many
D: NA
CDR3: CASSEITRGEKLFF
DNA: TGTGCCAGCAGTGAGATTACGAGGGGTGAAAAACTGTTTTTT

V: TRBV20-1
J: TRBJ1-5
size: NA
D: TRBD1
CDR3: CSASPGQGAVQPQHF
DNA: TGCAGTGCTAGCCCGGGACAGGGGGCGGTTCAGCCCCAGCATTTT

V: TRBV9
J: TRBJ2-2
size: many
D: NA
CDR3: CASSVAVKFVAGELFF
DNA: TGTGCCAGCAGCGTAGCGGTCAAATTCGTTGCCGGGGAGCTGTTTTTT

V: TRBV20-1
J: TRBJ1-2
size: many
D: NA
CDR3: CSARDWWGANYGYTF
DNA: TGCAGTGCTAGAGATTGGTGGGGTGCTAACTATGGCTACACCTTC

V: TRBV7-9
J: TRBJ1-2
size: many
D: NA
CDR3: CASSPNGGGNYGYTF
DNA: TGTGCCAGCAGCCCCAACGGGGGAGGAAACTATGGCTACACCTTC

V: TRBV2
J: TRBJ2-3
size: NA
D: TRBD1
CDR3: CASTPGQGWADTQYF
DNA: TGTGCCAGCACTCCGGGACAGGGTTGGGCAGATACGCAGTATTTT

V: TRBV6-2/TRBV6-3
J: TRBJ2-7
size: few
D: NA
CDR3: CASSYAEDEQYF
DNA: TGTGCCAGCAGCTACGCCGAGGACGAGCAGTACTTC

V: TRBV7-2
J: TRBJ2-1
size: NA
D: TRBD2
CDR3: CACTLGGALDNEQFF
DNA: TGTGCCTGCACCCTCGGGGGGGCCTTAGACAATGAGCAGTTCTTC

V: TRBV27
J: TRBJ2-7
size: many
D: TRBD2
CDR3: CASSLLSREGAYEQYF
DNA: TGTGCCAGCAGTCTCCTCAGCCGGGAGGGAGCCTACGAGCAGTACTTC

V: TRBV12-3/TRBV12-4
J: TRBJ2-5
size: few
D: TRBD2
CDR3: CASSTRVTSGGAGYQETQYF
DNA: TGTGCCAGCAGTACGAGGGTGACTAGCGGGGGGGCCGGGTACCAAGAGACCCAGTACTTC

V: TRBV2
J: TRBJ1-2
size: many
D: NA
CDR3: CATRIVDGYTF
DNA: TGTGCCACCCGGATTGTGGATGGCTACACCTTC

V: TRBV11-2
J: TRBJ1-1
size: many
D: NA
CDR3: CASSLGHLNTEAFF
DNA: TGTGCCAGCAGCCTCGGACACCTGAACACTGAAGCTTTCTTT

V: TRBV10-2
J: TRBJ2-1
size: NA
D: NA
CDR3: CASSDSGPYNEQFF
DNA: TGCGCCAGCAGTGACAGCGGGCCATACAATGAGCAGTTCTTC

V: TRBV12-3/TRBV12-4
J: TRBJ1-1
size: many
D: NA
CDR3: CASSPGTRMRNTEAFF
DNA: TGTGCCAGCAGCCCCGGGACAAGGATGAGGAACACTGAAGCTTTCTTT

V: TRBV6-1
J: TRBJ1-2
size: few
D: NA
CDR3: CASTPTGPNYGYTF
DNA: TGTGCCAGCACCCCCACAGGGCCGAACTATGGCTACACCTTC

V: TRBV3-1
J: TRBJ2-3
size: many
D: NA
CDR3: CASSQESDTQYF
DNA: TGTGCCAGCAGCCAAGAGTCTGATACGCAGTATTTT

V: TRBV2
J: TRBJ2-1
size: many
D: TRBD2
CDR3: CASCASGTYNEQFF
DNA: TGTGCCAGCTGTGCTAGCGGGACTTACAATGAGCAGTTCTTC

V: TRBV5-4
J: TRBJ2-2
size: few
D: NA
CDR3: CASSLHTNTGELFF
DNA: TGTGCCAGCAGCTTGCACACGAACACCGGGGAGCTGTTTTTT

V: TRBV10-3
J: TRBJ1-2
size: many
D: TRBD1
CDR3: CAITGTGHGYTF
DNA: TGTGCCATCACCGGGACAGGTCATGGCTACACCTTC

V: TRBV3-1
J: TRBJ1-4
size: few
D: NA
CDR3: CASSHRQSSNEKLFF
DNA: TGTGCCAGCAGCCACCGACAGAGTTCGAATGAAAAACTGTTTTTT

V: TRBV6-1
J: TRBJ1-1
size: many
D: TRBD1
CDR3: CASNLTGEEDTEAFF
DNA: TGTGCCAGCAACTTGACAGGGGAGGAGGACACTGAAGCTTTCTTT

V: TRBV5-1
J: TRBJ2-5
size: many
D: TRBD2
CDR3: CASSNGLAGAETQYF
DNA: TGCGCCAGCAGCAACGGACTAGCGGGAGCGGAGACCCAGTACTTC

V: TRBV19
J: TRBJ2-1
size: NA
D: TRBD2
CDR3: CASSTQRTSGNEQFF
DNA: TGTGCCAGTAGCACCCAACGGACTAGCGGCAATGAGCAGTTCTTC

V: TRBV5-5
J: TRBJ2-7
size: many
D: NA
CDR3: CASSFNDLGNEQYF
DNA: TGTGCCAGCAGCTTTAACGATTTGGGAAACGAGCAGTACTTC

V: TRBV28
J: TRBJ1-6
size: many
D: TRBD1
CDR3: CASTGGQSMNSPLHF
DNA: TGTGCCAGCACTGGGGGACAGTCGATGAATTCACCCCTCCACTTT

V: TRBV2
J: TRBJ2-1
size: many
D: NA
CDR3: CASSEMEKEGEQFF
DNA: TGTGCCAGCAGTGAAATGGAAAAAGAAGGGGAGCAGTTCTTC

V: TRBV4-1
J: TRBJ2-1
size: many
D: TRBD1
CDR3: CASSQATWTGGEVAEQFF
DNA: TGCGCCAGCAGCCAAGCCACCTGGACAGGGGGCGAGGTCGCTGAGCAGTTCTTC

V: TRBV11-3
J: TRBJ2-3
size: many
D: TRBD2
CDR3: CASSLGLASGFVGDTQYF
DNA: TGTGCCAGCAGCTTAGGGCTGGCTAGCGGTTTTGTTGGAGATACGCAGTATTTT

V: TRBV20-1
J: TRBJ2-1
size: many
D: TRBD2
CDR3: CSATRRAGVNNEQFF
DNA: TGCAGTGCTACCCGCCGGGCGGGGGTTAACAATGAGCAGTTCTTC

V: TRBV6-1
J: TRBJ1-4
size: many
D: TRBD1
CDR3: CASSTPGQGQKLFF
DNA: TGTGCCAGCAGTACCCCGGGACAGGGCCAAAAACTGTTTTTT

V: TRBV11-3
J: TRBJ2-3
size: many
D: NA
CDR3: CASSLGQIGADTQYF
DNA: TGTGCCAGCAGCTTAGGTCAGATTGGGGCAGATACGCAGTATTTT

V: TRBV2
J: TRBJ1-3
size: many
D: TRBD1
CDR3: CASRDRGNTIYF
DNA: TGTGCCAGCAGGGACAGGGGAAACACCATATATTTT

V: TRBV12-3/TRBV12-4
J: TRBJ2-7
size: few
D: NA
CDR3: CASSRDWNYEQYF
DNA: TGTGCCAGCAGTCGGGACTGGAACTACGAGCAGTACTTC

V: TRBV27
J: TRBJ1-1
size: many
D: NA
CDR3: CASSLGTRTEAFF
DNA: TGTGCCAGCAGCCTCGGGACAAGAACTGAAGCTTTCTTT

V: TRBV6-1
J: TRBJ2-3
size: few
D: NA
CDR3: CAIGTIESGTQYF
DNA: TGTGCCATCGGGACCATAGAGTCAGGTACGCAGTATTTT

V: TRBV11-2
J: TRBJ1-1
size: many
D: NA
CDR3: CASSALEVWNTEAFF
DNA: TGTGCCAGCAGCGCGCTGGAGGTTTGGAACACTGAAGCTTTCTTT

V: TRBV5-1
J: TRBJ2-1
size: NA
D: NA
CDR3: CASSEALSSYNEQFF
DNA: TGCGCCAGCAGCGAGGCCCTTAGCTCCTACAATGAGCAGTTCTTC

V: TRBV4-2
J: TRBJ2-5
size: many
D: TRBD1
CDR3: CASSPTGGETQYF
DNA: TGTGCCAGCAGCCCGACAGGGGGCGAGACCCAGTACTTC

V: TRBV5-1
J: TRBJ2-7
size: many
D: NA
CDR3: CASSQGTESEQYF
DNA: TGCGCCAGCAGCCAAGGTACAGAAAGCGAGCAGTACTTC

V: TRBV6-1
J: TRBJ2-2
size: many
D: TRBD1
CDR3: CASRTETGHKLGELFF
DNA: TGTGCCAGCAGAACTGAGACAGGGCACAAACTTGGGGAGCTGTTTTTT

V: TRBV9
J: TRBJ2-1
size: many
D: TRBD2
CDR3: CASRPPFSGSIDNEQFF
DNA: TGTGCCAGCAGACCACCCTTCAGCGGGAGTATCGACAATGAGCAGTTCTTC

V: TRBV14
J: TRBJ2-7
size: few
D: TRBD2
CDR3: CASSQEWVGGLYEQYF
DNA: TGTGCCAGCAGCCAAGAGTGGGTGGGAGGGCTCTACGAGCAGTACTTC

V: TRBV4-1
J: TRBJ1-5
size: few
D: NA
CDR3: CASSQERGQPQHF
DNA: TGCGCCAGCAGCCAAGAACGAGGACAGCCCCAGCATTTT

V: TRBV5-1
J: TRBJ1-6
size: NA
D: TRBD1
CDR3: CASSAGTGEWALHF
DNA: TGCGCCAGCAGCGCAGGGACAGGGGAATGGGCCCTCCACTTT

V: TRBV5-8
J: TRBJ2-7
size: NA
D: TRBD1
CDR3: CASSWGTGSGEQYF
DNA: TGTGCCAGCAGCTGGGGGACAGGGTCCGGAGAGCAGTACTTC

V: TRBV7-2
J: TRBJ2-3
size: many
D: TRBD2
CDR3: CASSLGFGGVTDTQYF
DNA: TGTGCCAGCAGCTTAGGGTTTGGGGGGGTCACAGATACGCAGTATTTT

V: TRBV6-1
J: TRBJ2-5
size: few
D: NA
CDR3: CASRSFGSQETQYF
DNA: TGTGCCAGCAGATCCTTTGGCAGTCAAGAGACCCAGTACTTC

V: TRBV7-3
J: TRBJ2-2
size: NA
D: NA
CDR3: CASSPWGTPNTGELFF
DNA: TGTGCCAGCAGCCCTTGGGGGACACCGAACACCGGGGAGCTGTTTTTT

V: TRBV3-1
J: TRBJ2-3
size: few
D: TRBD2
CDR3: CASSQVLAGGVTQYF
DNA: TGTGCCAGCAGCCAAGTATTGGCCGGGGGGGTTACGCAGTATTTT

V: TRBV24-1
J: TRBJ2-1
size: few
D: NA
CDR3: CATSFMRTGKGVYYNEQFF
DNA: TGTGCCACCAGTTTTATGAGAACAGGGAAAGGGGTCTACTACAATGAGCAGTTCTTC

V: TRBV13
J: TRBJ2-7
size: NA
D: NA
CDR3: CASSSMGSYEQYF
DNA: TGTGCCAGCAGCAGCATGGGTTCCTACGAGCAGTACTTC